This TCR beta chain emerged from a study of control samples from healthy donors and cancer patients. TCRdb's copy holds only in-frame clones and misses some; the assay was immunoSEQ multiplex PCR. Of fewer than 50,000 clones in the sample, around 94% were seen once. The CDR3 has 11 residues. V was cut by 5 bases and J by 2 bases, with 3 bases left in between. The germline gives CDR1 MNHNY, CDR2 SVGAGI (reference sequence). This TCR derives from a young man with colorectal cancer. The chain joins TRBV6-6 to TRBJ2-5; D remains unclear. The sequenced sample consisted of PBMCs. CDR3 bases: TGTGCCAGCAGTCCTCAAGAGACCCAGTACTTC. Translated, it gives CASSPQETQYF.